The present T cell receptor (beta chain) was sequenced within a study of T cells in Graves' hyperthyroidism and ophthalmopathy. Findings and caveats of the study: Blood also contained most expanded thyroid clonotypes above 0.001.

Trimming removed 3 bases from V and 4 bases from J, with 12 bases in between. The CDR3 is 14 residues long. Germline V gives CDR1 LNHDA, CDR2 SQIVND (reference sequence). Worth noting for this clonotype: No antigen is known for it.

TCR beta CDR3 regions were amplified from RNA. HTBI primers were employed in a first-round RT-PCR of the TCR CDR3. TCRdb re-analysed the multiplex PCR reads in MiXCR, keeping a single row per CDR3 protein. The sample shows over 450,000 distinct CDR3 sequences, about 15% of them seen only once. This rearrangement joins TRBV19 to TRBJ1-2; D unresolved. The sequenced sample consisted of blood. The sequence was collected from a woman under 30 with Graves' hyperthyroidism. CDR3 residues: CASSIRLLSYGYTF. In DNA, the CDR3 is TGTGCCAGTAGTATCAGACTCCTCAGCTATGGCTACACCTTC.